The 18 T cell receptor beta chains reported below all come from one sample, sequenced in a study of blood T cell repertoires in COVID-19. Here immunoSEQ multiplex PCR was the method, and the copy in TCRdb shows in-frame clones only, minus some. The sample has 290,000 or so clones, 82% seen once; the top ten hold 5%. Sequencing used PBMCs or T cells enriched from blood (not recorded which). These receptors came from a man aged 40-49 years who had been exposed to COVID-19.

A single count supports this clone. J is TRBJ1-3 and V is TRBV20-1; a weak D match, TRBD1 (5 bases). V was cut by 5 bases and J by 7 bases, with 9 bases left in between. CDR3 length equals 11 residues. Germline V CDR1 and CDR2: DFQATT, SNEGSKA (reference sequence). CDR3 sequence reads: CSAWGGNTIYF. CDR3 DNA sequence: TGCAGTGCTTGGGGGGGGAACACCATATATTTT.

The chain is built from TRBV11-3 and TRBJ2-3; 8 bases align to TRBD2. CDR1 is SGHNT and CDR2 is YENEEA in the germline V gene. The CDR3 extends over 16 amino acids. The V and J ends lost 1 base and 4 bases, in that order; junction bases with no gene match: 7. CDR3 sequence: CASSLAGAGGSDTQYF. In DNA, the CDR3 is TGTGCCAGCAGCTTAGCTGGGGCGGGAGGCTCAGATACGCAGTATTTT.

As to this clone: The same CDR3 can be traced to other DNA sequences in this sample. The chain joins TRBV12-3 or TRBV12-4 to TRBJ1-1, with 10 bases identical to TRBD1. The CDR3 sequence is 13 residues long. Trimming cost V 6 bases and J 4 bases; bases outside gene matches: 2. CDR3 loop: CASSRTGGTEAFF. CDR3 nucleotide sequence: TGTGCCAGCAGCCGGACAGGGGGCACTGAAGCTTTCTTT.

This chain connects TRBV9 to TRBJ2-2, with D perhaps matching TRBD1 (6 bases). Germline V gives CDR1 SGDLS, CDR2 YYNGEE. The CDR3 loop spans 16 amino acids. The V and J ends lost 4 bases and 10 bases respectively, with 23 bases between them. CDR3 in DNA: TGTGCCAGCAGCCTCAACCCCAGGGGCGCCGAGGAGGAGCTGTTTTTT. Amino acid sequence: CASSLNPRGAEEELFF. Full variable domain (missing parts from reference TRBV9 and TRBJ2-2): DSGVTQTPKHLITATGQRVTLRCSPRSGDLSVYWYQQSLDQGLQFLIQYYNGEERAKGNILERFSAQQFPDLHSELNLSSLELGDSALYFCASSLNPRGAEEELFFGEGSRLTVL.

This clone was recorded only once. The chain has TRBV9 and TRBJ2-3; weak D call: TRBD2 (6 bases). Germline assignment: CDR1 SGDLS and CDR2 YYNGEE. There are 13 residues in the CDR3. Trimming pared 4 bases from V and 4 bases from J, leaving 10 bases between. Written as DNA, the CDR3 is TGTGCCAGCAGCCCCCCTAGCGCAGATACGCAGTATTTT. Encoded protein: CASSPPSADTQYF.

The J gene is TRBJ2-7, the V gene TRBV5-1, with TRBD1 identical over 7 bases. V shed 0 bases, J shed 4 bases, and the junction held 10 bases outside the gene matches. The CDR3 loop spans 16 amino acids. Per germline, CDR1 SGHRS and CDR2 YFSETQ. The CDR3 here is CASSLAWGQYLYEQYF. The DNA for the CDR3 is TGCGCCAGCAGCTTGGCTTGGGGACAGTATCTGTACGAGCAGTACTTC.

The genes are TRBV10-1 and TRBJ1-1; no definite D call. This CDR3 contains 13 residues. Germline V CDR1 and CDR2: WNHNN, SYGVQD (reference sequence). Trimming took 2 bases from V and 2 from J, leaving 6 bases between them. CDR3 amino acids: CASSENRNTEAFF. The CDR3 bases are TGCGCCAGCAGTGAGAACAGAAACACTGAAGCTTTCTTT.

V is TRBV10-3 and J is TRBJ2-2, with TRBD1 matching over 7 bases. V shed 10 bases, J shed 5 bases, and the junction held 10 bases outside the gene matches. Germline CDR1 is ENHRY and CDR2 is SYGVKD. The CDR3 has 14 residues. The CDR3 region has the DNA TGTGCCACACAGGGGATTGGTGGTACCGGGGAGCTGTTTTTT. This sequence encodes CATQGIGGTGELFF.

V and J are TRBV9 and TRBJ2-7, with D hard to call. Germline values: CDR1 SGDLS, CDR2 YYNGEE. V was cut by 0 bases and J by 6 bases, with 13 bases left in between. The CDR3 contains 14 residues. CDR3 sequence: CASSVGGDRSEQYF. The CDR3 bases are TGTGCCAGCAGCGTAGGAGGCGATAGGTCCGAGCAGTACTTC.

The chain's CDR3 is CSAGDRGRNEQFF. CDR3 DNA: TGCAGCGCAGGTGACAGGGGTCGAAATGAGCAGTTCTTC. This chain uses TRBV29-1 with TRBJ2-1; 8 bases map to TRBD1. The germline V gene encodes CDR1 SQVTM and CDR2 ANQGSEA. The V segment lost 7 bases and the J segment 7 bases; nucleotides outside the gene matches: 9. The CDR3 loop spans 13 amino acids.

CDR3 protein: CASSPSGMVDTQYF. The CDR3 DNA reads as TGTGCCAGCAGCCCTAGCGGGATGGTAGATACGCAGTATTTT. This chain links TRBV7-3 with TRBJ2-3, with 9 bases fitting TRBD2. The CDR3 has 14 residues. V trimming: 5 bases; J trimming: 5 bases; junction bases outside the gene matches: 5. Germline V gene lookup returns CDR1 SGHTA and CDR2 FQGTGA.

This clone was detected a few times. The same CDR3 is also encoded by other DNA sequences in this sample. DNA for the CDR3: TGTGCCAGCAGCCAAGCGAACTATGGCTACACCTTC. Residues: CASSQANYGYTF. The chain recombines TRBV3-1 (or the pseudogene TRBV3-2) with TRBJ1-2; unclear D gene. There are 12 residues in the CDR3. The germline V gene has CDR1 LGHDT and CDR2 YNNKEL (reference sequence). Trimming pared 1 base from V and 2 bases from J, leaving 2 bases between.

This clone turned up a few times. V and J are TRBV6-5 and TRBJ1-1; tentative D call: TRBD1 (6 bases). The CDR3 loop spans 16 amino acids. Trimming left V 4 bases short and J 0 bases short, with 15 bases between. Germline CDR1 MNHEY, CDR2 SVGAGI. The CDR3 DNA reads as TGTGCCAGCAGTTTCGGCAGGGGTTACATGAACACTGAAGCTTTCTTT. Residues: CASSFGRGYMNTEAFF.

This clone was observed a few times. The V call is TRBV2, the J call TRBJ1-5, with D tentatively TRBD1 (6 bases). Trimming left V 6 bases short and J 3 bases short, with 15 bases between. Germline V gene data show CDR1 as SNHLY and CDR2 as FYNNEI. The CDR3 is 15 amino acids. CDR3 loop: CASSPGTGFNQPQHF. The CDR3 coding sequence is TGTGCCAGCAGCCCCGGCACAGGGTTCAATCAGCCCCAGCATTTT. Based on the CDR3 plus reference TRBV2 and TRBJ1-5, the full variable domain is EPEVTQTPSHQVTQMGQEVILRCVPISNHLYFYWYRQILGQKVEFLVSFYNNEISEKSEIFDDQFSVERPDGSNFTLKIRSTKLEDSAMYFCASSPGTGFNQPQHFGDGTRLSIL.

Concerning this clone: This same CDR3 is encoded by further DNA sequences in the sample. This chain joins TRBV9 and TRBJ2-3, with a tentative D call TRBD2 (5 bases). V lost 4 bases, J lost 0 bases, and 12 bases lay in between. Germline-derived CDR1 and CDR2 are SGDLS and YYNGEE. CDR3 length: 15 residues. The CDR3 nucleotides read TGTGCCAGCAGCCCAACCAGCGGCAGCACAGATACGCAGTATTTT. It specifies CASSPTSGSTDTQYF.

The J gene is TRBJ2-7, the V gene TRBV14, with 7 bases fitting TRBD2. V dropped 2 bases and J dropped 3; count of bases not matched to a gene: 1. This CDR3 is 13 amino acids long. Germline CDR1 and CDR2: SGHDN and FVKESK. CDR3 in amino acids: CASSQKRDYEQYF. CDR3 coding DNA: TGTGCCAGCAGCCAAAAGCGGGACTACGAGCAGTACTTC.

The chain is built from TRBV18 and TRBJ2-3, with D possibly TRBD1 on 5 matching bases. CDR3 length equals 15 residues. CDR1 KGHSH and CDR2 LQKENI come from the germline V gene. The V end lost 2 bases, the J end lost 0 bases, and 9 bases lay between the germline ends. CDR3 protein: CASSPFRASTDTQYF. For the CDR3, the DNA is TGTGCCAGCTCACCATTCAGGGCTAGCACAGATACGCAGTATTTT.

The rearrangement joins TRBV20-1 to TRBJ1-5; D possibly corresponds to TRBD1 (5 bases). Looked up from germline, CDR1 is DFQATT and CDR2 is SNEGSKA (reference sequence). The CDR3 has 13 residues. V dropped 3 bases and J dropped 9 bases, with 15 bases sitting between them. Written as DNA, the CDR3 is TGCAGTGCTAGTCGGCAGGGCGGTGGGCCCCAGCATTTT. This translates into CSASRQGGGPQHF.